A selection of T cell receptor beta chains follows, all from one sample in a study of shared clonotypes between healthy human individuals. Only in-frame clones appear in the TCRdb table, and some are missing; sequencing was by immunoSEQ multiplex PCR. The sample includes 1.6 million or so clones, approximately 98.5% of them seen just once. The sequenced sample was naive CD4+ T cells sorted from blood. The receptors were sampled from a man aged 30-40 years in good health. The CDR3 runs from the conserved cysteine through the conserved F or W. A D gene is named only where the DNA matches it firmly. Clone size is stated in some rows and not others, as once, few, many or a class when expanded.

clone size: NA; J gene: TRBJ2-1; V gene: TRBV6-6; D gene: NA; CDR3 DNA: TGTGCCAGCAGTATTTACAATGAGCAGTTCTTC; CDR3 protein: CASSIYNEQFF
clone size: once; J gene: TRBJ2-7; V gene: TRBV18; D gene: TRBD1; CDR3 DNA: TGTGCCAGCTCAGGTGGGACAGGGGGGACCTACGAGCAGTACTTC; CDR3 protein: CASSGGTGGTYEQYF
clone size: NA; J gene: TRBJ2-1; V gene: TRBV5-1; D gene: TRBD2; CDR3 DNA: TGCGCCAGCAGCTTGGTCAATAGCGGGAGAGACGAGCAGTTCTTC; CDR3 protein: CASSLVNSGRDEQFF
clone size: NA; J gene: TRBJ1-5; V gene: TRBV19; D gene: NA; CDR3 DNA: TGTGCCAGTAGTATTTTAGGTTCTAATCAGCCCCAGCATTTT; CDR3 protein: CASSILGSNQPQHF
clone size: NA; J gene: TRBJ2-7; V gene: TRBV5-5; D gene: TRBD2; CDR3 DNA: TGTGCCAGCAGCTTCCAGACTAGCGGGGGGCCCCACTCCTACGAGCAGTACTTC; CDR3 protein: CASSFQTSGGPHSYEQYF
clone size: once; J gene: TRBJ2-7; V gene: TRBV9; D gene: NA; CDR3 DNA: TGTGCCCGCCTCGTGGGACTGACCTACGAGCAGTACTTC; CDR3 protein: CARLVGLTYEQYF
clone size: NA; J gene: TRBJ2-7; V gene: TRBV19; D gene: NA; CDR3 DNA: TGTGCCAGTAGTATTGGGCGAGTGCAGTACTTC; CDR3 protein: CASSIGRVQYF
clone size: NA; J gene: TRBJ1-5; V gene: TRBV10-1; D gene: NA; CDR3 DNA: TGCGCCAGCAGTGGGTCCAGGGGCTTAGAAGGGCCCCAGCATTTT; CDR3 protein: CASSGSRGLEGPQHF
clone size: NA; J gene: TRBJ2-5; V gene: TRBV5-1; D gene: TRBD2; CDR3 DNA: TGCGCCAGCAGCTTGACACTAGCGGGGCTACAAGAGACCCAGTACTTC; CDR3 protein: CASSLTLAGLQETQYF
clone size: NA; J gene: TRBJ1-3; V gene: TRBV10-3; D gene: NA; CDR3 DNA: TGTGCCATCAGTGAGTCGACCAGCAACCGAAACACCATATATTTT; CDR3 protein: CAISESTSNRNTIYF
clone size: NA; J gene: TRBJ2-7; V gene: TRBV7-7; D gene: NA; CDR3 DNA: TGTGCCAGCAGCTTAGCGGGCGGCCAGGGCTACGAGCAGTACTTC; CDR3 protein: CASSLAGGQGYEQYF
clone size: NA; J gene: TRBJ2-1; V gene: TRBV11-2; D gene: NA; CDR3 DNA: TGTGCCAGCAGCTTATTCTGGTCGGGAAGTCCTAGCTCCTACAATGAGCAGTTCTTC; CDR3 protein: CASSLFWSGSPSSYNEQFF
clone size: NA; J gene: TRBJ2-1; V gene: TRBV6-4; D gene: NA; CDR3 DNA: TGTGCCAGCAGTGACTCTGCAGGCTCCTACAATGAGCAGTTCTTC; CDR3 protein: CASSDSAGSYNEQFF
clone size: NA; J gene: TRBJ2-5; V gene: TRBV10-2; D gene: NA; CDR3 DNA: TGCGCCAGCAGTGCTAGAAGCCAAGAGACCCAGTACTTC; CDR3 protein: CASSARSQETQYF
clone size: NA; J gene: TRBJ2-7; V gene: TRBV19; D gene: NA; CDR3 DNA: TGTGCCAGTAGTATCCGGCCAATAGGTTACGAGCAGTACTTC; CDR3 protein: CASSIRPIGYEQYF
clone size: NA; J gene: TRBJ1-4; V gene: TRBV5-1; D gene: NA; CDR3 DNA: TGCGCCAGCAGCTTTCTGCAGGGAAATGAAAAACTGTTTTTT; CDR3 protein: CASSFLQGNEKLFF
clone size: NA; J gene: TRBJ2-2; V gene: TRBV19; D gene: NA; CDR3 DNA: TGTGCCAGTAGTATAGTTTGGGGCAGGGTGAGCACCGGGGAGCTGTTTTTT; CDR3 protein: CASSIVWGRVSTGELFF
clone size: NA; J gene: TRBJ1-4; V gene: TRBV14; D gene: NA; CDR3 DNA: TGTGCCAGCAGCCAAGATGCTGTGCCGCATGAAAAACTGTTTTTT; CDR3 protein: CASSQDAVPHEKLFF